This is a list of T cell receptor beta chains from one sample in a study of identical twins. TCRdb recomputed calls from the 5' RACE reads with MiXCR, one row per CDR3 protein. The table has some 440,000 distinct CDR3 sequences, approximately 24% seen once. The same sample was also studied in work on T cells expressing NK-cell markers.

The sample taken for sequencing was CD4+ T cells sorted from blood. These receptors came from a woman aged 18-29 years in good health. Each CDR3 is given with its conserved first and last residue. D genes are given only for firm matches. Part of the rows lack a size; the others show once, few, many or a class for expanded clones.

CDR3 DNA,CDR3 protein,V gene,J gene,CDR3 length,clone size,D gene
TGTGCCAGCAGCCTACGGGACAACTACGAGCAGTACTTC,CASSLRDNYEQYF,TRBV13,TRBJ2-7,13,few,-
TGTGCCAGCAGATTCCGGGACAGAGACAATGAGCAGTTCTTC,CASRFRDRDNEQFF,TRBV5-6,TRBJ2-1,14,-,TRBD1
TGTGCCAGCAGCTTAGGATACGGGGTTACCGGGACAGATACGCAGTATTTT,CASSLGYGVTGTDTQYF,TRBV7-9,TRBJ2-3,17,once,-
TGCGCCAGCAGCCCTCTCACAGGGGACACTGAAGCTTTCTTT,CASSPLTGDTEAFF,TRBV5-1,TRBJ1-1,14,few,TRBD1
TGTGCCAGCAGCCCTTACTTACAGGGGGCTAAAGCTTTCTTT,CASSPYLQGAKAFF,TRBV14,TRBJ1-1,14,many,TRBD1
TGCAGTGCTAGCGATTTCGGACTAGCTGGGAATGAGCAGTTCTTC,CSASDFGLAGNEQFF,TRBV20-1,TRBJ2-1,15,-,TRBD2
TGTGCCAGCACCCGGTCGGGACACCATTCACCCCTCCACTTT,CASTRSGHHSPLHF,TRBV12-3/TRBV12-4,TRBJ1-6,14,-,-
TGTGCCAGCAGTTACGGCCCCCGCATAGGGGCCAACGTCCTGACTTTC,CASSYGPRIGANVLTF,TRBV6-2/TRBV6-3,TRBJ2-6,16,few,-
TGCGCCAGCAGCTCGGACGGCCAAAACATTCAGTACTTC,CASSSDGQNIQYF,TRBV5-1,TRBJ2-4,13,-,-
TGTGCCAGCTCACCAACCGGGACGGCGCTGTCCACTAGCACAGATACGCAGTATTTT,CASSPTGTALSTSTDTQYF,TRBV18,TRBJ2-3,19,-,-
TGTGCCAGCCTCGGACACACTGAAGCTTTCTTT,CASLGHTEAFF,TRBV6-1,TRBJ1-1,11,-,-
TGTGCCAGCAGTTCCAACGGGGTGGGCCAAGAGACCCAGTACTTC,CASSSNGVGQETQYF,TRBV6-5,TRBJ2-5,15,-,-
TGTGCCAGCAGCTCCTCGGACAGAGGACTCTACGAGCAGTACTTC,CASSSSDRGLYEQYF,TRBV7-9,TRBJ2-7,15,few,-
TGTGCCATCAGTGCTCGACAGGGGGATGGCTACACCTTC,CAISARQGDGYTF,TRBV10-3,TRBJ1-2,13,-,TRBD1
TGTGCCAGCAGTTACCGACTAGGCCTGAGCACCGGGGAGCTGTTTTTT,CASSYRLGLSTGELFF,TRBV6-5,TRBJ2-2,16,-,-
TGTGCCAGCAGCCTAATAGGAGGATCTACGTGGAGGACTAGCGGAATCTACAATGAGCAGTTCTTC,CASSLIGGSTWRTSGIYNEQFF,TRBV7-3,TRBJ2-1,22,-,TRBD2
TGTGCCATCCGACGGCTAGCTAGCACAGATACGCAGTATTTT,CAIRRLASTDTQYF,TRBV10-3,TRBJ2-3,14,-,-
TGTGCCAGCACCCGGGACAGTCACTCCTACGAGCAGTACTTC,CASTRDSHSYEQYF,TRBV9,TRBJ2-7,14,few,TRBD1
TGTGCTAGTGCCCCGGCGGGACTAGCGGAGACCCAGTACTTC,CASAPAGLAETQYF,TRBV12-5,TRBJ2-5,14,-,TRBD2
TGCAGTGCTAGAATCTTTAGCGGGGGGGGCCGAGATACGCAGTATTTT,CSARIFSGGGRDTQYF,TRBV20-1,TRBJ2-3,16,-,TRBD2
TGTGCCAGCAGCCCAAAGGGGGCCGGGGAGCTGTTTTTT,CASSPKGAGELFF,TRBV5-5,TRBJ2-2,13,few,-
TGTGCCAGCTCCTATCTAGCGGGGAGCACAGATACGCAGTATTTT,CASSYLAGSTDTQYF,TRBV3-1,TRBJ2-3,15,many,TRBD2
TGCGCCAGCAGCTCGCTTATAAGAGGGTCTGGGGCCAACGTCCTGACTTTC,CASSSLIRGSGANVLTF,TRBV5-1,TRBJ2-6,17,-,-
TGCGCCAGCAGTTTTACCGGACTTTCCTACGAGCAGTACTTC,CASSFTGLSYEQYF,TRBV28,TRBJ2-7,14,-,-
TGCAGCGTTGAGGGTTCGAGCGGCGCCAAAAACATTCAGTACTTC,CSVEGSSGAKNIQYF,TRBV29-1,TRBJ2-4,15,-,-
TGTGCCAGCAGTACGGTCGACAGAGAGCAGTACTTC,CASSTVDREQYF,TRBV6-5,TRBJ2-7,12,-,-
TGTGCCAGCAGCTTACGGGTCGGTGAGCAGTACTTC,CASSLRVGEQYF,TRBV7-8,TRBJ2-7,12,-,-
TGTGCCAGCGGTAGTATCTCAGCTAATTCACCCCTCCACTTT,CASGSISANSPLHF,TRBV9,TRBJ1-6,14,few,-
TGTGCCAGCAGTTTCCGCGAAAAACTGTTTTTT,CASSFREKLFF,TRBV12-3/TRBV12-4,TRBJ1-4,11,many,-
TGTGCCAGCAGTGATGAGGGGGCTCAGCCCCAGCATTTT,CASSDEGAQPQHF,TRBV2,TRBJ1-5,13,-,TRBD1
TGTGCCAGCAGTGGTCTAGCGGGGGGTCCCCCGGCTTGGACAGATACGCAGTATTTT,CASSGLAGGPPAWTDTQYF,TRBV2,TRBJ2-3,19,few,TRBD2
TGTGCCATCAACCAGGACGGGCAGGGGGCCTACGAGCAGTACTTC,CAINQDGQGAYEQYF,TRBV10-3,TRBJ2-7,15,-,TRBD1
TGTGCCAGCAGCTTGAGCGGGAGTGGGGCCCAAGAGACCCAGTACTTC,CASSLSGSGAQETQYF,TRBV7-9,TRBJ2-5,16,once,TRBD2
TGTGCCAGCAGTTACTCTCCAACTAGACGGGAGCAGTTCTTC,CASSYSPTRREQFF,TRBV6-5,TRBJ2-1,14,-,-
TGTGCCAGCAGCTTGGAATGGGCACTACCGGTATTCTTC,CASSLEWALPVFF,TRBV7-9,TRBJ2-1,13,-,-
TGCGCCAGCAGCCTCAGGACTAGCGCGTACAATGAGCAGTTCTTC,CASSLRTSAYNEQFF,TRBV4-3,TRBJ2-1,15,-,TRBD2